The clone carrying this TCR beta chain was observed a handful of times. Its matching antigen is unknown. This sample was included in a study of cytomegalovirus exposure and HLA in healthy donors. Findings of the study overall: The investigators catalogued under 200 TCR beta chains as cytomegalovirus-associated. Among TCR sequences, most were rare, though some public TCRs appeared in many donors. Later analysis identified a missense DCLRE1C variant that was linked to TCR beta V- and J-gene trimming.

The CDR3 is made up of 16 amino acids. Germline V gives CDR1 MGHRA, CDR2 YSYEKL. The ends lost 3 bases at V and 4 bases at J; junction bases unmatched: 9. PCR amplification relied on 60 Vbeta primers (plus 13 Jbeta primers). Sequenced by immunoSEQ multiplex PCR; TCRdb stores in-frame clones only, minus some. The sample records approximately 290,000 clones, about 80% being singletons. The chain has TRBV4-1 and TRBJ2-3, with 8 positions matching TRBD2. The TCR comes from a girl under 10 years old in good health and CMV-seronegative. The specimen sequenced was PBMCs. The CDR3 DNA sequence: TGCGCCAGCAGCCATTTCCAGCGGGAGACGGCAGATACGCAGTATTTT. This sequence encodes CASSHFQRETADTQYF.